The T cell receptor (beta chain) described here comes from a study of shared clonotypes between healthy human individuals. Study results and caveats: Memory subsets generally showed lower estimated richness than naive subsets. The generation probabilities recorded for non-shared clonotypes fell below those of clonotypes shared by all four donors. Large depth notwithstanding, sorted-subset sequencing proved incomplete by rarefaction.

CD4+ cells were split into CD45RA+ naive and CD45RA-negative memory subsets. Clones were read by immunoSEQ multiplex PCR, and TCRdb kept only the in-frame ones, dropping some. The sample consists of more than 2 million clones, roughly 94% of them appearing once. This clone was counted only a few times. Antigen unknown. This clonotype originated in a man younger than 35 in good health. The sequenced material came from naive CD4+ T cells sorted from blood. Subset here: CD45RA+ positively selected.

As DNA, the CDR3 is TGTGCCTGGAGTGTAGGATCCCACGTAAGAACTAATGAAAAACTGTTTTTT. This gives the protein CAWSVGSHVRTNEKLFF. The chain carries TRBV30 and TRBJ1-4; D is uncertain. CDR3 length: 17 amino acids. Looked up from germline, CDR1 is GTSNPN and CDR2 is SVGIG (reference sequence). Between the trimmed V and J ends, which lost 0 bases and 1 base, there was a span of 15 bases.